Presented here are 25 T cell receptor beta chains from one specimen sequenced in a study of blood T cell repertoires in COVID-19. Using immunoSEQ multiplex PCR, the repertoire was profiled, and TCRdb retains in-frame clones only, with some absent. The table records about 170,000 clones, more than 75% of them present only once. What was sequenced was PBMCs or T cells enriched from blood (not recorded which). Receptors were obtained from a woman between 45 and 65 years old who had recovered from COVID-19.

The chain is built from TRBV27 and TRBJ1-6; possibly TRBD1 for D (6 bases). CDR1 MNHEY and CDR2 SMNVEV come from the germline V gene (reference sequence). This CDR3 has 13 amino acids. Deletions cut 8 bases from V and 7 bases from J, with 12 bases between. The CDR3 is CASSGQMNSPLHF. The CDR3 coding sequence is TGTGCCAGCTCCGGACAGATGAATTCACCCCTCCACTTT.

The rearrangement joins TRBV15 to TRBJ2-5; D is perhaps TRBD2 (5 bases). Trimming removed 1 base from V and 5 bases from J, with 11 bases in between. This CDR3 is built from 14 residues. The germline V gene has CDR1 LNHNV and CDR2 YYDKDF (reference sequence). CDR3 nucleotide sequence: TGTGCCACCAGCAGAGTGAGGGCTGCGGAGACCCAGTACTTC. Translated: CATSRVRAAETQYF. Using reference TRBV15 and TRBJ2-5 for the parts outside the CDR3, the full variable domain is DAMVIQNPRYQVTQFGKPVTLSCSQTLNHNVMYWYQQKSSQAPKLLFHYYDKDFNNEADTPDNFQSRRPNTSFCFLDIRSPGLGDTAMYLCATSRVRAAETQYFGPGTRLLVL.

This chain links TRBV28 with TRBJ1-5; D is unresolved. CDR3 length equals 12 residues. V lost 10 bases to trimming and J lost 1 base, with 8 bases between them. Germline V gene sequence: CDR1 MDHEN, CDR2 SYDVKM. The CDR3 bases are TGTGCCACCCGGAGGAGCAATCAGCCCCAGCATTTT. This codes for CATRRSNQPQHF.

This chain links TRBV5-5 with TRBJ2-7; 9 positions match TRBD2. Germline values: CDR1 SGHKS, CDR2 YYEKEE (reference sequence). The CDR3 loop spans 14 amino acids. With V trimmed by 0 bases and J by 3 bases, 1 base remained unmatched. The CDR3: CASSLGLADYEQYF. DNA of the CDR3: TGTGCCAGCAGCTTGGGACTAGCGGACTACGAGCAGTACTTC. The entire variable domain, with the rest obtained from reference TRBV5-5 and TRBJ2-7, is as follows: DAGVTQSPTHLIKTRGQQVTLRCSPISGHKSVSWYQQVLGQGPQFIFQYYEKEERGRGNFPDRFSARQFPNYSSELNVNALLLGDSALYLCASSLGLADYEQYFGPGTRLTVT.

The V gene is TRBV19, the J gene TRBJ1-2; TRBD1 might be the D (5 bases). Deletions cut 7 bases from V and 0 bases from J, with 12 bases between. Germline CDR1 is LNHDA and CDR2 is SQIVND (reference sequence). This CDR3 spans 14 amino acids. The CDR3 DNA follows: TGTGCCAGTAACCTGGGGGGTTCTAACTATGGCTACACCTTC. This sequence encodes CASNLGGSNYGYTF. The full variable domain, its missing parts supplied by reference TRBV19 and TRBJ1-2, is DGGITQSPKYLFRKEGQNVTLSCEQNLNHDAMYWYRQDPGQGLRLIYYSQIVNDFQKGDIAEGYSVSREKKESFPLTVTSAQKNPTAFYLCASNLGGSNYGYTFGSGTRLTVV.

This clone occurred once. The chain links TRBV19 to TRBJ1-1; 8 nucleotides line up with TRBD1. Germline loops: CDR1 LNHDA, CDR2 SQIVND (reference sequence). CDR3 length equals 15 residues. V lost 1 base, J lost 1 base, and 2 bases stayed unmatched. CDR3 sequence: CASSIVGTGNTEAFF. For the CDR3, the DNA is TGTGCCAGTAGTATAGTCGGGACAGGGAACACTGAAGCTTTCTTT.

The chain has TRBV7-8 and TRBJ2-1; 9 bases are shared with TRBD2. With 5 bases clipped from V and 8 bases from J, the junction kept 4 bases outside the gene matches. Germline V gene sequence: CDR1 SGHVS, CDR2 FQNEAQ. This CDR3 is 13 amino acids long. CDR3 in DNA: TGTGCCAGCAGCCCCCGACTAGCGGATGAGCAGTTCTTC. As protein: CASSPRLADEQFF.

The chain has TRBV19 and TRBJ1-4, with TRBD1 as a possible D gene (6 bases). The CDR3 contains 14 residues. Germline V gene data show CDR1 as LNHDA and CDR2 as SQIVND (reference sequence). V was cut by 5 bases and J by 8 bases, with 15 bases left in between. Written as DNA, the CDR3 is TGTGCCAGTAGTCACAGGGCCCTAGGGGAAAAACTGTTTTTT. The encoded protein is CASSHRALGEKLFF.

This rearrangement joins TRBV12-5 to TRBJ1-5; the match to TRBD1 covers 7 bases. V gave up 4 bases and J gave up 6 bases; unmatched junction bases: 6. In germline, CDR1 is LGHNT, CDR2 FRNRAP. The CDR3 sequence is 14 residues long. The CDR3 reads CASGSYRGGQPQHF. DNA for the CDR3: TGTGCTAGTGGTTCCTACAGGGGAGGTCAGCCCCAGCATTTT. The variable domain in full, with the rest retrieved from reference TRBV12-5 and TRBJ1-5, is DARVTQTPRHKVTEMGQEVTMRCQPILGHNTVFWYRQTMMQGLELLAYFRNRAPLDDSGMPKDRFSAEMPDATLATLKIQPSEPRDSAVYFCASGSYRGGQPQHFGDGTRLSIL.

This clone was seen just once. CDR3 sequence (DNA): TGTGCCAGCAGCCAAGAGGTCAGGGCGAGTGGTACGCAGTATTTT. This encodes CASSQEVRASGTQYF. The genes are TRBV14 and TRBJ2-3; a possible D gene is TRBD1 (5 bases). Germline CDR1 is SGHDN and CDR2 is FVKESK. The CDR3 has 15 residues. Trimming removed 0 bases at V and 8 bases at J, with 15 bases between.

V is TRBV7-8 and J is TRBJ1-3, with a tentative D call TRBD1 (6 bases). The germline V and J ends were trimmed by 5 bases and 4 bases, with 15 bases remaining between them. The CDR3 length is 15 residues. Germline-derived CDR1 and CDR2 are SGHVS and FQNEAQ. CDR3 residues: CASSTPGVGGNTIYF. In DNA form, the CDR3 reads TGTGCCAGCAGCACCCCAGGGGTTGGAGGAAACACCATATATTTT.

The rearrangement uses TRBV27 and TRBJ2-3; 9 bases align to TRBD2. Germline values: CDR1 MNHEY, CDR2 SMNVEV (reference sequence). The CDR3 covers 13 residues. Germline trimming cut 7 bases from V and 5 bases from J; bases unmatched to any gene: 4. The CDR3 nucleotides read TGTGCCAGCAAGCTAGCGGGGAGAGATACGCAGTATTTT. Its translation is CASKLAGRDTQYF.

The genes are TRBV11-3 and TRBJ2-2; 7 nucleotides line up with TRBD1. Germline assignment: CDR1 SGHNT and CDR2 YENEEA. The CDR3 has 18 residues. Trimming cost V 5 bases and J 5 bases; bases outside gene matches: 17. This chain's CDR3 is CASSQRGTVGFRTGELFF. The CDR3 DNA follows: TGTGCCAGCAGCCAAAGGGGGACAGTCGGCTTCAGGACCGGGGAGCTGTTTTTT.

The rearrangement links TRBV5-1 to TRBJ2-7; 7 bases align to TRBD1. Unmatched junction bases numbered 15, after V lost 5 bases and J lost 4 bases. Germline V gene sequence: CDR1 SGHRS, CDR2 YFSETQ. The CDR3 runs 16 residues. The CDR3 here is CASSPATGTVNYEQYF. DNA for the CDR3: TGCGCCAGCAGTCCGGCGACCGGGACAGTGAATTACGAGCAGTACTTC. The complete variable domain, with remaining parts taken from reference TRBV5-1 and TRBJ2-7, reads KAGVTQTPRYLIKTRGQQVTLSCSPISGHRSVSWYQQTPGQGLQFLFEYFSETQRNKGNFPGRFSGRQFSNSRSEMNVSTLELGDSALYLCASSPATGTVNYEQYFGPGTRLTVT.

This sequence joins TRBV3-1 (or the pseudogene TRBV3-2) and TRBJ2-2, with a tentative D call TRBD2 (6 bases). From germline, CDR1 is LGHDT and CDR2 YNNKEL (reference sequence). The CDR3 spans 16 residues. V was trimmed by 1 base and J by 2 bases, leaving 11 bases between them. CDR3 sequence: CASSQVTGVNTGELFF. DNA for the CDR3: TGTGCCAGCAGCCAAGTAACGGGAGTAAACACCGGGGAGCTGTTTTTT.

The chain uses TRBV10-2 and TRBJ2-3; 7 positions agree with TRBD1. V was pared by 3 bases and J by 2 bases, with 5 bases of the junction left unmatched. CDR3 size: 15 residues. Germline lookup yields CDR1 WSHSY and CDR2 SAAADI. The CDR3 region has the DNA TGCGCCAGCAGTGACCCAGGGGGAGACACAGATACGCAGTATTTT. Translation: CASSDPGGDTDTQYF.

The chain joins TRBV4-3 to TRBJ1-2; D gene unclear. The CDR3 totals 16 residues. Germline V gene lookup returns CDR1 LGHNA and CDR2 YSLEER. Trimming removed 0 bases at V and 5 bases at J, with 16 bases between. The CDR3 DNA reads TGCGCCAGCAGCCAAGAGGTAGCGAGCTTAAAGTATGGCTACACCTTC. Its protein product is CASSQEVASLKYGYTF.

This sequence joins TRBV30 and TRBJ1-5; 11 bases line up with TRBD1. The CDR3 extends over 13 amino acids. V trimming: 5 bases; J trimming: 7 bases; junction bases outside the gene matches: 4. Germline lookup yields CDR1 GTSNPN and CDR2 SVGIG (reference sequence). The CDR3 DNA is TGTGCCTGGGGGACAGGGGGGGACCAGCCCCAGCATTTT. This codes for CAWGTGGDQPQHF.

The V call is TRBV28, the J call TRBJ2-6; D is undetermined. V shed 9 bases and J shed 3 bases, with 12 bases lying between them. Germline loops: CDR1 MDHEN, CDR2 SYDVKM. The CDR3 has 14 residues. The DNA of the CDR3 is TGTGCCAGTATACCTCTGCGTGGGGCCAACGTCCTGACTTTC. It specifies CASIPLRGANVLTF.

As regards this clone: Other DNA sequences in the same sample also yield this CDR3. The genes are TRBV24-1 and TRBJ2-1; 7 positions match TRBD1. The germline CDR1 and CDR2 sequences are KGHDR and SFDVKD. The CDR3 loop spans 14 amino acids. Losses at the gene ends were 3 bases for V and 7 bases for J; bases not matched to a gene: 5. The CDR3 reads CATSDPTGVNEQFF. The DNA for the CDR3 is TGTGCCACCAGTGATCCAACAGGGGTAAATGAGCAGTTCTTC.

The chain links TRBV6-6 to TRBJ1-1; D possibly corresponds to TRBD1 (6 bases). The CDR3 runs 12 residues. In germline, CDR1 is MNHNY, CDR2 SVGAGI (reference sequence). V was pared by 5 bases and J by 9 bases, with 13 bases between. The CDR3 here is CASSVTGNQAFF. The CDR3 coding sequence is TGTGCCAGCAGTGTAACAGGGAACCAAGCTTTCTTT.

This sequence joins TRBV19 and TRBJ2-7; tentative D call: TRBD2 (6 bases). This CDR3 has 15 residues. Trimming pared 6 bases from V and 4 bases from J, leaving 19 bases between. Per the germline V gene, CDR1 is LNHDA and CDR2 is SQIVND (reference sequence). The CDR3 sequence is CASRGPGLGEYEQYF. CDR3 bases: TGTGCCAGTAGGGGGCCGGGACTTGGGGAATACGAGCAGTACTTC.

This sequence joins TRBV24-1 and TRBJ2-5; 8 bases fit TRBD2. J was trimmed by 6 bases and V by 4 bases; bases with no gene match: 9. Germline CDR1 is KGHDR and CDR2 is SFDVKD. The CDR3 loop spans 15 amino acids. The CDR3 loop reads CATSESPGGAKTQYF. CDR3 in DNA: TGTGCCACCAGTGAATCCCCGGGGGGGGCAAAGACCCAGTACTTC.

This clone was counted between two and nine times. The chain recombines TRBV25-1 with TRBJ2-3, with D hard to call. This CDR3 comprises 11 residues. Trimming took off 7 bases at V and 6 bases at J, with 8 bases between the two ends. Germline lookup yields CDR1 MGHDK and CDR2 SYGVNS. CDR3 region: CASTLRDTQYF. The CDR3 coding sequence is TGTGCCAGCACGCTGAGGGATACGCAGTATTTT.

This clone was picked up one time. This chain links TRBV7-8 with TRBJ2-7, with a possible D match to TRBD2 (5 bases). The length of the CDR3 is 15 residues. V lost 6 bases and J 1 base, leaving 16 bases between the germline ends. Looked up from germline, CDR1 is SGHVS and CDR2 is FQNEAQ. The CDR3 DNA follows: TGTGCCAGCAGACTTTTGGACTCACCGTCCTACGAGCAGTACTTC. As protein: CASRLLDSPSYEQYF.